The next 25 T cell receptor beta chains were all read from a single sample in a study of TIL therapy for anti-PD-1-resistant metastatic lung cancer. This was the immunoSEQ v3 assay. The method was immunoSEQ multiplex PCR; TCRdb's version includes in-frame clones alone and lacks a portion of them. The table lists roughly 54,000 clones, more than 75% of them singletons. Noted time point: pre-treatment sample, taken before nivolumab and TIL therapy. Sequenced material: blood, taken at baseline. The source of these receptors is a person aged 25 to 85 with non-small cell lung cancer.

This chain links TRBV3-1 (or the pseudogene TRBV3-2) with TRBJ1-2; 7 bases are a match to TRBD1. Trimming removed 2 bases from V and 0 bases from J; junction bases left unmatched: 9. The CDR3 loop spans 17 amino acids. Germline V gene data show CDR1 as LGHDT and CDR2 as YNNKEL (reference sequence). This chain's CDR3 is CASSQYLVGGANYGYTF. In DNA form, the CDR3 reads TGTGCCAGCAGCCAATATCTGGTAGGGGGCGCTAACTATGGCTACACCTTC.

V and J are TRBV27 and TRBJ2-3; perhaps D is TRBD1 or TRBD2 (5 bases each). This CDR3 spans 14 amino acids. From germline, CDR1 is MNHEY and CDR2 SMNVEV (reference sequence). V was cut by 6 bases and J by 0 bases, with 10 bases left in between. The DNA for the CDR3 is TGTGCCAGCAGACTCAGGGAGAGCACAGATACGCAGTATTTT. Translation gives CASRLRESTDTQYF.

The chain combines TRBV27 with TRBJ2-7; D is unclear. CDR1 MNHEY and CDR2 SMNVEV come from the germline V gene (reference sequence). This CDR3 has 15 residues. V lost 2 bases and J lost 4, with 15 bases in between. CDR3: CASSLRGFREYEQYF. As DNA, the CDR3 is TGTGCCAGCAGTTTACGTGGATTCCGCGAATACGAGCAGTACTTC.

V and J are TRBV18 and TRBJ1-3; D is possibly TRBD1 (5 bases). The CDR3 covers 14 residues. The germline V and J ends were trimmed by 3 bases and 1 base, with 7 bases remaining between them. Germline V lookup: CDR1 KGHSH, CDR2 LQKENI. DNA for the CDR3: TGTGCCAGCTCACCCGGGGCATCTGGAAACACCATATATTTT. Protein sequence: CASSPGASGNTIYF. Based on the CDR3 plus reference TRBV18 and TRBJ1-3, the full variable domain is NAGVMQNPRHLVRRRGQEARLRCSPMKGHSHVYWYRQLPEEGLKFMVYLQKENIIDESGMPKERFSAEFPKEGPSILRIQQVVRGDSAAYFCASSPGASGNTIYFGEGSWLTVV.

The V call is TRBV18, the J call TRBJ2-7; D tentatively fits TRBD1 or TRBD2 (5 bases each). The CDR3 runs to 15 residues. From germline, CDR1 is KGHSH and CDR2 LQKENI. The ends were cut back, 3 bases at V and 4 bases at J, with 16 bases in the middle. CDR3 amino acids: CASSPFSTGGYEQYF. DNA for the CDR3: TGTGCCAGCTCACCTTTTTCAACAGGAGGATACGAGCAGTACTTC.

The genes are TRBV7-3 and TRBJ2-2; TRBD2 might be the D (5 bases). This CDR3 is built from 14 residues. Trimming cost V 3 bases and J 5 bases, with 10 bases left between them. CDR1 and CDR2 (germline): SGHTA, FQGTGA. CDR3 region: CASSFDRGTGELFF. DNA for the CDR3: TGTGCCAGCAGCTTTGACCGGGGAACCGGGGAGCTGTTTTTT.

The rearrangement joins TRBV2 to TRBJ2-2; TRBD2 might be the D (6 bases). Germline V gene data show CDR1 as SNHLY and CDR2 as FYNNEI. Trimming stripped 3 bases from V and 0 bases from J, with 8 bases between. The CDR3 covers 15 residues. The CDR3 sequence: CASSEEGSNTGELFF. The DNA for the CDR3 is TGTGCCAGCAGTGAGGAGGGGTCGAACACCGGGGAGCTGTTTTTT. The whole variable domain, remainder taken from reference TRBV2 and TRBJ2-2, is EPEVTQTPSHQVTQMGQEVILRCVPISNHLYFYWYRQILGQKVEFLVSFYNNEISEKSEIFDDQFSVERPDGSNFTLKIRSTKLEDSAMYFCASSEEGSNTGELFFGEGSRLTVL.

This chain connects TRBV6-5 to TRBJ2-4, with TRBD2 identical over 7 bases. V lost 0 bases and J lost 0; bases outside the gene matches: 2. The CDR3 sequence is 16 residues long. CDR1 and CDR2 (germline): MNHEY, SVGAGI. The CDR3 bases are TGTGCCAGCAGTTACTCAGCGGGGATAGCCAAAAACATTCAGTACTTC. It yields the protein CASSYSAGIAKNIQYF.

The chain recombines TRBV3-1 (or the pseudogene TRBV3-2) with TRBJ2-1; 15 bases line up with TRBD2. The CDR3 is made up of 20 amino acids. CDR1 and CDR2 (germline): LGHDT, YNNKEL (reference sequence). The J segment lost 8 bases and the V segment lost 4 bases, leaving 18 bases of the junction unmatched. The CDR3 DNA is TGTGCCAGCAGCCCCGACTTCGGGACTAGCGGGGGGAATCCTTGGTATGAGCAGTTCTTC. Amino acids: CASSPDFGTSGGNPWYEQFF.

The chain links TRBV4-1 to TRBJ2-7, with unresolved D. CDR1 MGHRA and CDR2 YSYEKL come from the germline V gene. CDR3 size: 15 residues. Deletions cut 0 bases from V and 2 bases from J, with 11 bases between. In nucleotides, the CDR3 is TGCGCCAGCAGCCAAGATCCCTTGGTTACCTACGAGCAGTACTTC. This encodes CASSQDPLVTYEQYF.

The sample holds one count of this clone. V gene TRBV7-2 combines with J gene TRBJ2-7; D gene ambiguous. The length of the CDR3 is 16 residues. Per germline, CDR1 SGHTA and CDR2 FQGNSA. Trimming took off 1 base at V and 0 bases at J, with 13 bases between the two ends. CDR3 in amino acids: CASSLGPLSLSYEQYF. The CDR3 bases are TGTGCCAGCAGCTTAGGCCCCCTCTCCCTCTCCTACGAGCAGTACTTC.

The chain is built from TRBV6-1 and TRBJ1-4, with D uncertain. Germline lookup yields CDR1 MNHNS and CDR2 SASEGT. Trimming left V 2 bases short and J 10 bases short, with 8 bases between. The CDR3 totals 12 residues. The CDR3 DNA reads TGTGCCAGCAGTGAACTTTCTGGAAAACTGTTTTTT. It is translated as CASSELSGKLFF.

This clone was seen more than once but under ten times. The chain has TRBV3-1 (or the pseudogene TRBV3-2) and TRBJ2-2, with TRBD2 matching 7 bases. CDR3 length equals 14 residues. Trimming removed 10 bases from V and 1 base from J; junction bases left unmatched: 6. Germline CDR1 reads LGHDT; CDR2 reads YNNKEL (reference sequence). CDR3 protein: CATQSGGNTGELFF. CDR3 DNA sequence: TGTGCCACCCAATCGGGGGGGAACACCGGGGAGCTGTTTTTT.

The gene calls are TRBV5-6 and TRBJ2-7, with a tentative D call TRBD1 (5 bases). Germline V gives CDR1 SGHDT, CDR2 YYEEEE. V lost 1 base and J 1 base, leaving 9 bases between the germline ends. The CDR3 is 14 amino acids. CDR3 region: CASSLSGNSYEQYF. CDR3 DNA: TGTGCCAGCAGCTTGTCAGGGAATTCCTACGAGCAGTACTTC.

V gene TRBV4-1 combines with J gene TRBJ2-5; 14 nucleotides line up with TRBD2. CDR1 is MGHRA and CDR2 is YSYEKL in the germline V gene. V lost 1 base, J lost 4 bases, and 8 bases stayed unmatched. This CDR3 is 18 amino acids long. The CDR3 region is CASSQVRPGLAGVETQYF. DNA for the CDR3: TGCGCCAGCAGCCAAGTCCGACCGGGACTAGCGGGAGTAGAGACCCAGTACTTC.

This chain joins TRBV19 and TRBJ2-7, with TRBD2 identical over 9 bases. From germline, CDR1 is LNHDA and CDR2 SQIVND (reference sequence). This CDR3 comprises 14 residues. Germline trimming cut 6 bases from V and 5 bases from J; bases unmatched to any gene: 8. This CDR3 is CASRLGLASHEQYF. Written as DNA, the CDR3 is TGTGCCAGTAGGCTGGGACTAGCCTCGCACGAGCAGTACTTC.

The chain employs TRBV4-2 and TRBJ2-2; tentatively, D is TRBD2 (5 bases). Per the germline V gene, CDR1 is LGHNA and CDR2 is YNFKEQ. V was pared by 7 bases and J by 3 bases, with 15 bases between. CDR3 length equals 15 residues. The DNA of the CDR3 is TGTGCCAGCACCCCGGGCGGGTTCGACACCGGGGAGCTGTTTTTT. Its translation: CASTPGGFDTGELFF.

The chain links TRBV30 to TRBJ1-4, with D perhaps matching TRBD1 (6 bases). Trimming pared 4 bases from V and 2 bases from J, leaving 8 bases between. The CDR3 covers 13 residues. Per germline, CDR1 GTSNPN and CDR2 SVGIG (reference sequence). The CDR3 loop is CAWTRGTNEKLFF. The CDR3 DNA follows: TGTGCCTGGACGAGGGGGACTAATGAAAAACTGTTTTTT.

The chain has TRBV2 and TRBJ2-7; perhaps D is TRBD1 or TRBD2 (5 bases each). V gave up 9 bases and J gave up 0 bases, with 9 bases separating them. Germline V gene lookup returns CDR1 SNHLY and CDR2 FYNNEI. This CDR3 contains 12 residues. CDR3 sequence: CASTGASYEQYF. The DNA of the CDR3 is TGTGCCAGTACCGGGGCCTCCTACGAGCAGTACTTC.

This chain joins TRBV3-1 (or the pseudogene TRBV3-2) and TRBJ2-4, with D perhaps TRBD1 or TRBD2 (5 bases each). V lost 4 bases to trimming and J lost 10 bases, with 20 bases between them. The CDR3 length is 15 residues. The germline gives CDR1 LGHDT, CDR2 YNNKEL (reference sequence). The CDR3 loop reads CASSPQEAGSGIQYF. DNA of the CDR3: TGTGCCAGCAGCCCCCAAGAGGCAGGGAGTGGGATTCAGTACTTC.

The chain couples TRBV19 to TRBJ1-1; TRBD1 is a possible D gene (6 bases). Germline lookup yields CDR1 LNHDA and CDR2 SQIVND (reference sequence). This CDR3 is built from 17 residues. V lost 0 bases, J lost 1 base, and 15 bases lay in between. The CDR3 here is CASSIDLWTAGNTEAFF. In DNA, the CDR3 is TGTGCCAGTAGTATAGATCTATGGACAGCCGGGAACACTGAAGCTTTCTTT. Full variable domain (rest looked up from reference TRBV19 and TRBJ1-1): DGGITQSPKYLFRKEGQNVTLSCEQNLNHDAMYWYRQDPGQGLRLIYYSQIVNDFQKGDIAEGYSVSREKKESFPLTVTSAQKNPTAFYLCASSIDLWTAGNTEAFFGQGTRLTVV.

V usage is TRBV7-3 and J usage is TRBJ2-2, with TRBD2 matching 10 bases. V dropped 5 bases and J dropped 4; count of bases not matched to a gene: 7. CDR1 is SGHTA, CDR2 FQGTGA, per germline. This CDR3 has 16 residues. The CDR3 DNA follows: TGTGCCAGCAGCCCTTCTAGCGGGAGTATCACCGGGGAGCTGTTTTTT. Amino acid sequence: CASSPSSGSITGELFF.

This rearrangement joins TRBV27 to TRBJ2-5, with D perhaps TRBD2 (6 bases). The germline V and J ends were trimmed by 8 bases and 4 bases, with 20 bases remaining between them. This CDR3 contains 15 residues. The germline V gene encodes CDR1 MNHEY and CDR2 SMNVEV (reference sequence). The CDR3 region has the DNA TGTGCCAGCGCTTACCTCGGGAGAATCGGAGAGACCCAGTACTTC. Encoded protein: CASAYLGRIGETQYF.

The V and J genes are TRBV23-1 and TRBJ2-5; tentatively, D is TRBD1 (6 bases). TRBV23-1 is given ORF status, its function remaining uncertain. The CDR3 has 14 residues. V shed 7 bases and J shed 5 bases, with 17 bases lying between them. This CDR3 is CASTPGVEWETQYF. CDR3 sequence (DNA): TGCGCCAGCACCCCAGGGGTGGAGTGGGAGACCCAGTACTTC.

This clone has only a few counts. V usage is TRBV11-2 and J usage is TRBJ1-6; D unclear. V was cut by 0 bases and J by 19 bases, with 16 bases left in between. Germline CDR1 SGHAT, CDR2 FQNNGV. The CDR3 runs 13 residues. CDR3 sequence: CASSLDLYAGRHF. The CDR3 nucleotides read TGTGCCAGCAGCTTAGATCTGTATGCAGGACGGCACTTT.